The 5 T cell receptor beta chains given below trace back to one sample, sequenced in a study of persistence of HIV-infected CD4 T cells. No antigen is known for these receptors. The immunoSEQ assay was version 4, run in survey mode. Sequenced by immunoSEQ multiplex PCR; TCRdb stores in-frame clones only, minus some. The sample holds tens of thousands of clones, about 69% seen once. Overlapping HIV-1 Gag 15-mer peptides at 0.95 to 1 ug per peptide per mL were used. CD40L/CD69 double-negative CD45RO-high memory CD4+ T cells were collected. The sample was CD4+ T cells sorted from PBMCs after roughly 18-hour stimulation, taken from a patient who received antiretroviral therapy. These receptor sequences come from an adult man with HIV who was CMV-seropositive.

The chain links TRBV19 to TRBJ1-4; 8 bases are shared with TRBD1. Per germline, CDR1 LNHDA and CDR2 SQIVND (reference sequence). Trimming at V came to 6 bases and at J to 1 base, leaving 4 bases not matched to a gene. The CDR3 covers 15 residues. In DNA form, the CDR3 reads TGTGCCAGTAGGAGCAGGGGGCGAACTAATGAAAAACTGTTTTTT. Translation gives CASRSRGRTNEKLFF.

The chain recombines TRBV28 with TRBJ2-7, with D perhaps TRBD2 (6 bases). Looked up from germline, CDR1 is MDHEN and CDR2 is SYDVKM. The V end lost 5 bases, the J end lost 2 bases, and 10 bases lay between the germline ends. This CDR3 spans 13 amino acids. The CDR3 DNA sequence: TGTGCCAGCAGTCCCGGGGGAACCTACGAGCAGTACTTC. It translates to CASSPGGTYEQYF.

The chain is built from TRBV7-6 and TRBJ1-1; D not resolved. Trimming removed 3 bases from V and 0 bases from J, with 8 bases in between. The CDR3 contains 14 residues. The germline gives CDR1 SGHVS, CDR2 FNYEAQ. The CDR3 is CASSFQSVNTEAFF. The CDR3 DNA sequence: TGTGCCAGCAGCTTTCAGTCGGTGAACACTGAAGCTTTCTTT.

V is TRBV18 and J is TRBJ1-5; a weak D match, TRBD1 (5 bases). The V gene lost 5 bases and the J gene lost 2 bases, with 7 bases spanning the gap. Germline V gene sequence: CDR1 KGHSH, CDR2 LQKENI. The CDR3 spans 13 residues. CDR3 amino acids: CASSTGRNQPQHF. CDR3 DNA sequence: TGTGCCAGCTCAACGGGGCGCAATCAGCCCCAGCATTTT.

The table lists this clone with a few counts. The rearrangement uses TRBV2 and TRBJ2-7; the match to TRBD1 covers 8 bases. Per the germline V gene, CDR1 is SNHLY and CDR2 is FYNNEI. V lost 2 bases to trimming and J lost 0 bases; unmatched junction nucleotides: 6. CDR3 length: 16 residues. In DNA, the CDR3 is TGTGCCAGCAGTGAACGCGGGACAGGCCCCTCCTACGAGCAGTACTTC. It yields the protein CASSERGTGPSYEQYF.